The sequence of this T cell receptor beta chain was determined in a study of long-term antiretroviral therapy in people with HIV (dated by TCRdb to 2022 to 2024). About the full investigation: The earliest samples were collected approximately a decade before the 2015 WHO recommendation for immediate ART, a period when ART was typically delayed until CD4 counts fell. This retrospective serial study examined whether starting ART and sustained HIV suppression were associated with changes in the composition and diversity of the TRB repertoire in peripheral blood. Of the 30 or so participants with HIV, approximately 11 were female. No cross-contamination during QIAcube processing was shown when test extractions of a monoclonal T-cell line were performed alongside around 30 polyclonal samples. A total of under 250 cryopreserved PBMC samples came from a few dozen adults with confirmed HIV infection and were collected serially over a mean of roughly six years (range 1-12). General findings and caveats noted by the study authors: Owing to limited PBMC availability, only the TCR beta chain was sequenced, without alpha chain pairing. A significant increase in TRB diversity was found to be associated with ART initiation, although TRB diversity was observed to remain significantly below that of transplant donor controls even after long-term ART. Narrower CDR3 length ranges were observed in HIV repertoires than in controls, and an antigen-experienced repertoire with only a slight naive shift after ART was suggested by the network structure. The samples span the years 2004 to 2017, and the ART regimens used may be less effective than current regimens. Inferences about post-ART repertoire changes are limited because no data were available on ART adherence, viral resistance or therapy changes. Unsorted PBMC were profiled instead of sorted CD4+ and CD8+ T cells because pre-ART samples had limited cell numbers. At every time point, the repertoire was dominated by expanded TRB clones first identified before ART initiation, although this dominance fluctuated and, in many PLHIV, declined after ART.

Notes on this clone: The clone's antigen remains unknown. No clone much larger than this one lies a single base away; base qualities are absent.

The germline V gene specifies SGHTA as CDR1 and FQGNSA as CDR2. The germline ends are 30 bases apart after V is trimmed by 8 bases and J by 5 bases. The CDR3 spans 18 residues, from the cysteine through the phenylalanine. Only CDR3 DNA is held: 54 bases, read in frame from base 1. Participants were included only if at least one PBMC sample before ART initiation and at least two post-ART samples were available. Treatment was received in the United States of America by all participants with HIV. Before DNA extraction, cryopreserved samples of roughly 1-11 million PBMC were thawed and then washed. At the time of the earliest PBMC sample, participants with HIV were aged between roughly 20 and 54 years. Per participant, PBMC samples came from 1-4 timepoints prior to ART initiation and 2-8 timepoints following ART initiation, for a median of 7 samples. Serial HIV viral load, CD4+ T-cell count, ART history and demographic data were obtained for every participant. Genomic DNA was extracted from unsorted PBMC with a Qiagen kit on a QIAcube, with processing performed in batches of 12 samples.

Sequencing of the TRB variable region was done with the immunoSEQ hsTCRB v3.0 assay at survey level resolution. A depth of about 40,000-50,000 T-cell genomes per sample was targeted for TRB sequencing. An Illumina MiSeq with a v3 150-cycle kit was used to sequence the pooled TRB libraries. On the study's bioinformatics: Repertoire analysis ran in R within a reproducible Nextflow workflow covering QC, data transformation and analysis. LymphoSeq2, an R package for AIRR-Seq data exploration, was used to implement custom analyses. After excluding a few samples that yielded fewer than 5000 total TRB sequences, roughly 190 HIV repertoires remained for analysis. Of the roughly 190 retained HIV repertoires, almost 60 were collected before and more than 120 after ART initiation. Repertoires were downsampled to 5000 TRB nucleotide sequences, with summary statistics averaged over 100 downsampling iterations. TRB sequences were retained for analysis only if CDR3 regions of at least seven amino acids were present. Diversity was measured with a Shannon entropy-derived clonality score and the Gini coefficient. In the repertoire networks, any two of the top 5000 CDR3 amino acid sequences were connected whenever the two sequences differed by an edit distance of one. For TRB CDR3 amino acid sequences, antigen specificity groups and MHC restriction were predicted with GLIPH2. CDR3 amino acid sequences were matched against VDJdb and McPAS-TCR to flag known CMV, EBV, HIV or tissue antigen associations. Pre-ART, post-ART and control groups were compared with Wilcoxon signed-rank tests and Holm-Bonferroni correction. Drawn from immuneACCESS, this table holds only the in-frame rearrangements with V and J called that TCRdb kept. Clones are partly lost; checked studies trace under half to an unresolved V gene and leave the rest unexplained. V and J calls plus clone size are reproduced from that table; the DNA served to infer D and trimming. The sample records about 20,000 clones, roughly nine tenths of which are singletons. Together, the top ten hold roughly a tenth of the sample.

This specimen consisted of unsorted PBMCs, obtained about 4.5 years before starting antiretroviral therapy. This clonotype originated in a woman aged 25 to 39 with HIV. The chain employs TRBV7-2 and TRBJ2-5; the D call is possibly TRBD1 or TRBD2, each sharing 5 bases. The CDR3 region reads CASAPMTAYLGPTETQYF. The DNA is TGTGCCAGCGCTCCCATGACAGCTTATTTGGGACCTACGGAGACCCAGTACTTC.